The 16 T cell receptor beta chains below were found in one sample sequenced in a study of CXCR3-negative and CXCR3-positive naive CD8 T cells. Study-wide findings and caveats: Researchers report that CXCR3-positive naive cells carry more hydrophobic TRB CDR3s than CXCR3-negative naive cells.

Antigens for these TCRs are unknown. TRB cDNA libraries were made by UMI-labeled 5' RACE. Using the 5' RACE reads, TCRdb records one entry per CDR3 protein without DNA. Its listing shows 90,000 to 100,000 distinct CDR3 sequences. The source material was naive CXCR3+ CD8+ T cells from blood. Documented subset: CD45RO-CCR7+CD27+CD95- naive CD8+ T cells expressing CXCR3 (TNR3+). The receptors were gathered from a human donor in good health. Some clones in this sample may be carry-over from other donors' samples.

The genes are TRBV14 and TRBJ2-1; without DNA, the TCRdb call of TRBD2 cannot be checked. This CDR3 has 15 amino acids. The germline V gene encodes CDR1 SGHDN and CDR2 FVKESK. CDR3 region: CASSILAGGYNEQFF.

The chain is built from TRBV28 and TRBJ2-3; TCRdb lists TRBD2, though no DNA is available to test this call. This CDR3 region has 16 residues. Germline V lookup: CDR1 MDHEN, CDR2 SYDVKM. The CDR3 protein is CASSRGPAGHTDTQYF.

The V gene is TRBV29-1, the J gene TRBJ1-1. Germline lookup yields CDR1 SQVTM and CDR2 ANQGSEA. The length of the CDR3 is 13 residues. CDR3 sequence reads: CSVPPKYTGEAFF. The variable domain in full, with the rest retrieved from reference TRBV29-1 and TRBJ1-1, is SAVISQKPSRDICQRGTSLTIQCQVDSQVTMMFWYRQQPGQSLTLIATANQGSEATYESGFVIDKFPISRPNLTFSTLTVSNMSPEDSSIYLCSVPPKYTGEAFFGQGTRLTVV.

The CDR3: CASSQDPPDGRARETQYF. The chain couples TRBV4-2 to TRBJ2-5; as DNA is missing, the TRBD2 call by TCRdb cannot be tested. The germline V gene encodes CDR1 LGHNA and CDR2 YNFKEQ. The CDR3 has 18 residues.

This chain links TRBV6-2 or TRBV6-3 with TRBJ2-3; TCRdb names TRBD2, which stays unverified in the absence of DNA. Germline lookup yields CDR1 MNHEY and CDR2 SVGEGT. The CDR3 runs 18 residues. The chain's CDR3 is CASTTPRGGKADTDTQYF.

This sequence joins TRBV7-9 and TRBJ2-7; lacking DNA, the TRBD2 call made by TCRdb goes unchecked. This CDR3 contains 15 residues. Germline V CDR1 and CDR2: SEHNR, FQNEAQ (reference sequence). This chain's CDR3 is CASSARRGLEYEQYF.

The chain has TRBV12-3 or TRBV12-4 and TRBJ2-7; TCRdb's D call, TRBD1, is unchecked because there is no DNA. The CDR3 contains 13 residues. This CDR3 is CASSSRDVREQYF.

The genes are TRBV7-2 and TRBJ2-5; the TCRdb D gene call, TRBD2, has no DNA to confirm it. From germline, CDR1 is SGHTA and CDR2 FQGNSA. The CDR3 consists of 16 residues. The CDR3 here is CASSLTVQGREKTQYF.

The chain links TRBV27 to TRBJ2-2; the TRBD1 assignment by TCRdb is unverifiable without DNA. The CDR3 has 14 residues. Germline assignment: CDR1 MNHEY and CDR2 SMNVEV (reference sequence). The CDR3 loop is CASNTGQGRGELFF.

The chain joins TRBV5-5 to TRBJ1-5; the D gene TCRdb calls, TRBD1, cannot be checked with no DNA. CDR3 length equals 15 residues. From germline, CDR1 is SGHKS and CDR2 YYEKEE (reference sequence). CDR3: CASSPLTGLHQPQHF.

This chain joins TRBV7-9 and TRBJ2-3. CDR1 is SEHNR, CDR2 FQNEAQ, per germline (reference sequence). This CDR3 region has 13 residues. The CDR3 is CASSLEVWDTQYF.

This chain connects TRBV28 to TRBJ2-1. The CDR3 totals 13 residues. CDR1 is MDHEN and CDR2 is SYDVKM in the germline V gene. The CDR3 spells CASSLASLNEQFF.

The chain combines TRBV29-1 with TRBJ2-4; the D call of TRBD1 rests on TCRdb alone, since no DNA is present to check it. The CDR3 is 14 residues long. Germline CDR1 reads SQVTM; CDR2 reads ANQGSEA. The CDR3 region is CSVQGTLWENIQYF.

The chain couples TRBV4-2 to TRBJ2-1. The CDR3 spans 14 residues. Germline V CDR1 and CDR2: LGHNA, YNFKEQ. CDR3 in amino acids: CASSHALTGNEQFF.

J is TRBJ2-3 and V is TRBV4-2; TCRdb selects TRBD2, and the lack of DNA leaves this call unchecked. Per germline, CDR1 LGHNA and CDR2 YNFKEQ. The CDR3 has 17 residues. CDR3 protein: CASSQDHSVVLFSTQYF.

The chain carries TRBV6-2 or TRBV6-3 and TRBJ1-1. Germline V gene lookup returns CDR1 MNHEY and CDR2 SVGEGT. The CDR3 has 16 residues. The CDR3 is CASTNSFVDVYTEAFF.